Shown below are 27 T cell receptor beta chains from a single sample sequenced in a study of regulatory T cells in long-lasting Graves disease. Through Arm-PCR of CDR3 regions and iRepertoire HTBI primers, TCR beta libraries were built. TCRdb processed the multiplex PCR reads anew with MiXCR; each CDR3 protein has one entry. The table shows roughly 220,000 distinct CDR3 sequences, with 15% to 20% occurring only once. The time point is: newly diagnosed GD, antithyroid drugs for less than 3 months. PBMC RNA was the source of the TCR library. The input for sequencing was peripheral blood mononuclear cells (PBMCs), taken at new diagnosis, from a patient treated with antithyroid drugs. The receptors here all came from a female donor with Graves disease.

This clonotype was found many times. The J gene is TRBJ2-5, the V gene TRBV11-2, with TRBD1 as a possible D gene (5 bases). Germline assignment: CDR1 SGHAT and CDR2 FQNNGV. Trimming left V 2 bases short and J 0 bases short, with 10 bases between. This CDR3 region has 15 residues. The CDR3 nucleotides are TGTGCCAGCAGCTTACCGACAGCGTACCAAGAGACCCAGTACTTC. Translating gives CASSLPTAYQETQYF.

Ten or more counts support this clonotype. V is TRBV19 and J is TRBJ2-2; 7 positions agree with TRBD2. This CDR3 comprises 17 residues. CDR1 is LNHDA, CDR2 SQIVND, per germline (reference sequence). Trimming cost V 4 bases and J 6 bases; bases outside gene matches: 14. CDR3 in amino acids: CASSKEGGPRLPGELFF. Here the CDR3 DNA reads TGTGCCAGTAGTAAAGAGGGAGGGCCGCGACTTCCCGGGGAGCTGTTTTTT.

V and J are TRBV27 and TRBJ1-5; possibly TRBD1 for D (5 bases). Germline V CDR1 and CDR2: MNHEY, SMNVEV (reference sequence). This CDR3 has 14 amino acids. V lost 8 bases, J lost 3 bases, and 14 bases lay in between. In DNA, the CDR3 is TGTGCCAGCTGGGGGTTCAGGGACAATCAGCCCCAGCATTTT. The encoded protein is CASWGFRDNQPQHF.

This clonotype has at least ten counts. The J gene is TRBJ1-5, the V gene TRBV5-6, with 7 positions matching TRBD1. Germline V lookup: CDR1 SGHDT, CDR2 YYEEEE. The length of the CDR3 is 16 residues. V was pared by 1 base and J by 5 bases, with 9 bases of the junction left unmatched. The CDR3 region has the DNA TGTGCCAGCAGCTTGTATCCAGGGGGGATCTATCAGCCCCAGCATTTT. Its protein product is CASSLYPGGIYQPQHF.

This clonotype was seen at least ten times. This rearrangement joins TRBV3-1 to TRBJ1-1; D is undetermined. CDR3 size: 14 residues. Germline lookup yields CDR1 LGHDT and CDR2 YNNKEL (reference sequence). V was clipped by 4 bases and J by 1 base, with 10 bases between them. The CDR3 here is CASSPLHSNTEAFF. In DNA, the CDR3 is TGTGCCAGCAGCCCGCTGCATTCGAACACTGAAGCTTTCTTT.

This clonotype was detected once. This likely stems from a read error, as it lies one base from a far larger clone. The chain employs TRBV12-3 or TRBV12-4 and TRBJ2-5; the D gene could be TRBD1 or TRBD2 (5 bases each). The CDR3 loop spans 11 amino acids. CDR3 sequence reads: CASSFLGEQLF. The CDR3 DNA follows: TGTGCCAGCAGTTTCCTGGGGGAGCAGCTCTTC.

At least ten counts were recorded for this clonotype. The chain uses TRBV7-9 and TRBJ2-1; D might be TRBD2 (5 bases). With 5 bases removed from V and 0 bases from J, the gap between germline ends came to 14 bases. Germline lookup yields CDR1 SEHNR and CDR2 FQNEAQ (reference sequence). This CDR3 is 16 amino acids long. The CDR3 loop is CASSDTRRSSYNEQFF. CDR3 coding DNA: TGTGCCAGCAGCGATACTAGAAGGAGCTCCTACAATGAGCAGTTCTTC.

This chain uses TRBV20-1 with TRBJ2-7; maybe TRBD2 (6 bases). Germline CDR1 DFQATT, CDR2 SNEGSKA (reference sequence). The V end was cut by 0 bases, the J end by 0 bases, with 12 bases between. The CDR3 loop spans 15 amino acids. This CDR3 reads CSARDIGGGSYEQYF. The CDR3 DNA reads TGCAGTGCTAGAGATATCGGGGGTGGCTCCTACGAGCAGTACTTC.

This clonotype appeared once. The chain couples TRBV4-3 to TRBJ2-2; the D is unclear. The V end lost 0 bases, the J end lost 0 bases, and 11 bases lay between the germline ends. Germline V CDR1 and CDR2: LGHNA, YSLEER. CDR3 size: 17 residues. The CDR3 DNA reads TGCGCCAGCAGCCAAGAAGGCGGCCATACGAACACCGGGGAGCTGTTTTTT. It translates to CASSQEGGHTNTGELFF.

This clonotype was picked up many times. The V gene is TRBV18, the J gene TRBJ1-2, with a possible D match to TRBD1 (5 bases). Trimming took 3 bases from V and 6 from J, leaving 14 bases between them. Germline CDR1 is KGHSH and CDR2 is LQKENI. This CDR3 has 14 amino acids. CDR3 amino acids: CASSPQGRGDGYTF. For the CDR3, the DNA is TGTGCCAGCTCACCCCAGGGTAGGGGTGATGGCTACACCTTC.

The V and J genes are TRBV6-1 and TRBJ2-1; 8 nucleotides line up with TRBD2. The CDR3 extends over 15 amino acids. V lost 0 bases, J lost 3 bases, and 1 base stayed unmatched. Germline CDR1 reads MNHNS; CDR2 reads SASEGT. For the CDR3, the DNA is TGTGCCAGCAGTGAAGCGGCGGGAGGCTACAATGAGCAGTTCTTC. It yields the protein CASSEAAGGYNEQFF.

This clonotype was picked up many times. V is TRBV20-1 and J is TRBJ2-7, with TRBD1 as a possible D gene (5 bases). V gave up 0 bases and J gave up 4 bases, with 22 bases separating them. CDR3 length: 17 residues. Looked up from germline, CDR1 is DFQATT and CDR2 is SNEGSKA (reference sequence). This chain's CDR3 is CSARDPRQGTLGYEQYF. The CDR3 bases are TGCAGTGCTAGAGATCCCCGGCAGGGAACGCTAGGTTACGAGCAGTACTTC.

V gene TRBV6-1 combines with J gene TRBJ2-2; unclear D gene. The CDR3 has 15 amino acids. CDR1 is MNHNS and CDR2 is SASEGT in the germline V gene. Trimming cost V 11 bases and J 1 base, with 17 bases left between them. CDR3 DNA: TGTGCCCGCCTGGGAAAACAGAGGAACACCGGGGAGCTGTTTTTT. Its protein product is CARLGKQRNTGELFF.

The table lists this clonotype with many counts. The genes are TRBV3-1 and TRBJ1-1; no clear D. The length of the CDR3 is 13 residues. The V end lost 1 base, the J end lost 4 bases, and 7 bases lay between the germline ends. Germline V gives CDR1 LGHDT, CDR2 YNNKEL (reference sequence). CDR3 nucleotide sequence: TGTGCCAGCAGCCAAGGTCCAATCACTGAAGCTTTCTTT. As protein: CASSQGPITEAFF.

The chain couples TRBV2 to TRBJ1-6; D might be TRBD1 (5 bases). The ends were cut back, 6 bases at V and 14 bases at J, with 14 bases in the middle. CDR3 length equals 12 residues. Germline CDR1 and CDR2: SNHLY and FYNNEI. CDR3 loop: CASSVTVGALHF. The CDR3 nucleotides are TGTGCCAGCAGCGTGACAGTTGGGGCCCTCCACTTT.

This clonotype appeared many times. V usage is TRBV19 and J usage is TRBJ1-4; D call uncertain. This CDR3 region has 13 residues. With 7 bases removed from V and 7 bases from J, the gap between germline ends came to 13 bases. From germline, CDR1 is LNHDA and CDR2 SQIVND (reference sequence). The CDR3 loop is CASKPGWREKLFF. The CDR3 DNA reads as TGTGCCAGTAAACCAGGATGGCGTGAAAAACTGTTTTTT.

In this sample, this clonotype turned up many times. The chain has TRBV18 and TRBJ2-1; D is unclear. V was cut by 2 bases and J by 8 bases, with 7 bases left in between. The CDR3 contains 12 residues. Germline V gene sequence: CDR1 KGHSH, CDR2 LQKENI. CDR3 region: CASSPDPYEQFF. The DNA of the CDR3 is TGTGCCAGCTCACCAGATCCCTATGAGCAGTTCTTC. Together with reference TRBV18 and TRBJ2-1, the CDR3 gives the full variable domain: NAGVMQNPRHLVRRRGQEARLRCSPMKGHSHVYWYRQLPEEGLKFMVYLQKENIIDESGMPKERFSAEFPKEGPSILRIQQVVRGDSAAYFCASSPDPYEQFFGPGTRLTVL.

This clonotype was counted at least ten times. The DNA for the CDR3 is TGTGCCAGCAGCTTAGGGCCAGGGATGGTTGAGCAGTTCTTC. Protein sequence: CASSLGPGMVEQFF. V usage is TRBV11-2 and J usage is TRBJ2-1, with D possibly being TRBD1 (5 bases). This CDR3 is 14 amino acids long. Trimming shortened V by 1 base and J by 9 bases, and 13 bases separated the two germline ends. Germline values: CDR1 SGHAT, CDR2 FQNNGV.

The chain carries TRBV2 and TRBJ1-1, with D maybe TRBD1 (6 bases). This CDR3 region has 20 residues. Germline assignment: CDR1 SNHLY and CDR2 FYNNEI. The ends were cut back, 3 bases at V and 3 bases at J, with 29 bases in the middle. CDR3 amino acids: CASSEDRGSWSSDGDTEAFF. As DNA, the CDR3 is TGTGCCAGCAGTGAGGACAGAGGCAGTTGGTCATCGGACGGGGACACTGAAGCTTTCTTT.

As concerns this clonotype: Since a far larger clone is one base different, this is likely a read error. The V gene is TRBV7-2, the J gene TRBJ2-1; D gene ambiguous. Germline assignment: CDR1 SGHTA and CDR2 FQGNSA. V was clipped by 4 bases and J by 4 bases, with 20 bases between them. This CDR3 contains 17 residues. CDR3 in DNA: TGTGCCAGCAGCTACCCCATACACAAAGTGGGGTACAATGAGCAGTTCTTC. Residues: CASSYPIHKVGYNEQFF.

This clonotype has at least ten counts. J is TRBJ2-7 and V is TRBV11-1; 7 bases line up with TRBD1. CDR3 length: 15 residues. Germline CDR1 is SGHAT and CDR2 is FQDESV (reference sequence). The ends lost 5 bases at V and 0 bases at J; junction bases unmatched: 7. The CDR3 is CASSRDPGGSYEQYF. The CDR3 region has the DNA TGTGCCAGCAGCCGGGACCCAGGGGGCTCCTACGAGCAGTACTTC.

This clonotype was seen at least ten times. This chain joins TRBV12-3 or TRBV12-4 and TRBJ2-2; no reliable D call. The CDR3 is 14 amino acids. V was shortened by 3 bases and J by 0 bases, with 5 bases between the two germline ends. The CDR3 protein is CASSFLTNTGELFF. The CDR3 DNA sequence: TGTGCCAGCAGTTTTCTTACGAACACCGGGGAGCTGTTTTTT.

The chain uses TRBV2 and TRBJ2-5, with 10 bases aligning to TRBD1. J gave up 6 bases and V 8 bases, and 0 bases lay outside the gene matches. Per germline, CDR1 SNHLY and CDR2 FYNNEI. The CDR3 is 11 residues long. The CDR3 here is CASDRGQTQYF. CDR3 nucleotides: TGTGCCAGCGACAGGGGGCAGACCCAGTACTTC.

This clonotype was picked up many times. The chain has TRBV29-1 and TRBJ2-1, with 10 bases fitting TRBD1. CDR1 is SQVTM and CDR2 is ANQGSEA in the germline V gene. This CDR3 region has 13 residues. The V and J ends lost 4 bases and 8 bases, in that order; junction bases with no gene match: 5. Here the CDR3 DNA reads TGCAGCGTTGGTGACAGGGGGCTAGATGAGCAGTTCTTC. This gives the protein CSVGDRGLDEQFF.

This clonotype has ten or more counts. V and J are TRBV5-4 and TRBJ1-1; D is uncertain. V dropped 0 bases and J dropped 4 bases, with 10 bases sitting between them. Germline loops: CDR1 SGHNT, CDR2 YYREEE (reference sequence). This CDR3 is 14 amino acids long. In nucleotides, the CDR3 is TGTGCCAGCAGCTTGGCCCTGGGCGGCACTGAAGCTTTCTTT. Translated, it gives CASSLALGGTEAFF.

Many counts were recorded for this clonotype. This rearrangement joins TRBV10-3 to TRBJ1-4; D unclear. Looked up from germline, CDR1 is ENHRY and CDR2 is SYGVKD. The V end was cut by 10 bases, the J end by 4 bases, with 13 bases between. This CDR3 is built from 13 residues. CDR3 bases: TGTGCCACCTCGGCGGACCTTAATGAAAAACTGTTTTTT. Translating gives CATSADLNEKLFF.

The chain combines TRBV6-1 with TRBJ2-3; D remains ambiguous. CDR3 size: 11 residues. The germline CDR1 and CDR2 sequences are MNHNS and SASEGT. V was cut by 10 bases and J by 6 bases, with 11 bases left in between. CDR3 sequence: CAIRIRDTQYF. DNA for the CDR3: TGTGCCATCAGGATTCGGGATACGCAGTATTTT.